The 29 T cell receptor beta chains in this list originate from one sample, sequenced in a study of post-analysis software for immune sequencing data. Unique molecular identifiers featured in each of the TCR beta cDNA libraries. TCRdb redid the calling of the PCR reads with MiXCR, one entry per CDR3 protein. Among around 440,000 distinct CDR3 sequences listed, approximately 45% were seen once. The antigens these receptors bind are not known. Study-level points and caveats: Patients carried roughly 5 TRBV segments more frequently than controls did, and TRBV5-6, TRBV5-1 and TRBV20-1 were among them.

Sequencing was performed on blood. The receptors stem from a girl aged 10-17 years with multiple sclerosis.

Note on this clonotype: Relative to the germline gene, one junction end is altered; a read error may explain this. The chain employs TRBV7-2 and TRBJ2-6; TRBD1 might be the D (5 bases). CDR1 is SGHTA, CDR2 FQGNSA, per germline. There are 14 residues in the CDR3. CDR3 region: CASSPSYGANVLTF. The CDR3 nucleotides are TGTGCCAGCAGCCCTTCTTATGGGGCCAACGTTCTGACTTTC.

The CDR3, as DNA: TGTGCCAGCAGCTCCGCGGGAGGGGCTGAAGCTTTCTTT. This sequence encodes CASSSAGGAEAFF. This sequence joins TRBV7-9 and TRBJ1-1; tentatively, D is TRBD1 (5 bases). The CDR3 length is 13 residues. Germline CDR1 is SEHNR and CDR2 is FQNEAQ (reference sequence). Trimming removed 4 bases at V and 6 bases at J, with 12 bases between.

A single count supports this clonotype. The junction departs from the called germline gene at one end, perhaps through a read error. The chain has TRBV7-2 and TRBJ2-1; 10 positions agree with TRBD2. The CDR3 consists of 14 residues. CDR1 is SGHTA, CDR2 FQGNSA, per germline. Here the CDR3 DNA reads TGTGTCAGCAGCTACCTAGCGGGAGTGACTGAGCAGTTCTTC. This encodes CVSSYLAGVTEQFF. Using reference TRBV7-2 and TRBJ2-1 for the parts outside the CDR3, the full variable domain is GAGVSQSPSNKVTEKGKDVELRCDPISGHTALYWYRQSLGQGLEFLIYFQGNSAPDKSGLPSDRFSAERTGGSVSTLTIQRTQQEDSAVYLCVSSYLAGVTEQFFGPGTRLTVL.

J is TRBJ2-3 and V is TRBV20-1; 7 positions agree with TRBD1. Germline V gene sequence: CDR1 DFQATT, CDR2 SNEGSKA (reference sequence). V shed 6 bases and J 2 bases; nucleotides not matched to a gene: 8. The CDR3 has 14 residues. The CDR3 loop reads CSALDRSHTDTQYF. The CDR3 DNA reads as TGCAGTGCCCTGGACAGGTCCCACACAGATACGCAGTATTTT.

The chain links TRBV28 to TRBJ1-2; possibly TRBD1 for D (5 bases). Deletions cut 2 bases from V and 6 bases from J, with 13 bases between. Per the germline V gene, CDR1 is MDHEN and CDR2 is SYDVKM. CDR3 length: 14 amino acids. CDR3 amino acids: CASSLPTPGDGYTF. CDR3 nucleotide sequence: TGTGCCAGCAGTTTACCCACCCCGGGGGATGGCTACACCTTC.

This clonotype was seen a handful of times. The V and J genes are TRBV28 and TRBJ2-1; TRBD2 aligns across 7 bases. V lost 7 bases, J lost 5 bases, and 11 bases stayed unmatched. Germline V gene lookup returns CDR1 MDHEN and CDR2 SYDVKM. This CDR3 is 15 amino acids long. The CDR3 loop reads CASTTELAENNEQFF. The CDR3 DNA reads as TGTGCCAGCACAACGGAGCTAGCGGAGAACAATGAGCAGTTCTTC.

The genes are TRBV5-1 and TRBJ2-7, with D maybe TRBD1 (6 bases). The V end was cut by 7 bases, the J end by 0 bases, with 11 bases between. Germline-derived CDR1 and CDR2 are SGHRS and YFSETQ. The CDR3 extends over 13 amino acids. The CDR3, as DNA: TGCGCCAGCCGGTGGGACATCTCCTACGAGCAGTACTTC. Translating gives CASRWDISYEQYF.

The chain carries TRBV9 and TRBJ2-6; D possibly corresponds to TRBD2 (7 bases). Trimming removed 4 bases at V and 1 base at J, with 9 bases between. This CDR3 has 15 residues. CDR1 is SGDLS and CDR2 is YYNGEE in the germline V gene. CDR3 loop: CASSRGASGANVLTF. In DNA form, the CDR3 reads TGTGCCAGCAGCCGGGGGGCATCTGGGGCCAACGTCCTGACTTTC.

Only a few counts were recorded for this clonotype. This chain connects TRBV7-2 to TRBJ2-4, with D possibly TRBD1 on 6 matching bases. The CDR3 totals 14 residues. CDR1 and CDR2 from the germline V gene are SGHTA and FQGNSA. V was clipped by 5 bases and J by 0 bases, with 8 bases between them. CDR3 DNA: TGTGCCAGCAGCACAGGGACAGCCAAAAACATTCAGTACTTC. Amino acid sequence: CASSTGTAKNIQYF.

The sample holds a few counts of this clonotype. The chain couples TRBV5-1 to TRBJ2-1; D possibly corresponds to TRBD1 (5 bases). Germline V gene lookup returns CDR1 SGHRS and CDR2 YFSETQ. The CDR3 runs 17 residues. Trimming removed 0 bases from V and 3 bases from J, with 16 bases in between. The CDR3 sequence is CASSLVDNLLYYNEQFF. In DNA form, the CDR3 reads TGCGCCAGCAGCTTGGTGGACAACCTACTATACTACAATGAGCAGTTCTTC. Full variable domain (remainder filled in from reference TRBV5-1 and TRBJ2-1): KAGVTQTPRYLIKTRGQQVTLSCSPISGHRSVSWYQQTPGQGLQFLFEYFSETQRNKGNFPGRFSGRQFSNSRSEMNVSTLELGDSALYLCASSLVDNLLYYNEQFFGPGTRLTVL.

This clonotype has more than one count but fewer than ten. The chain recombines TRBV5-6 with TRBJ2-7; maybe TRBD2 (6 bases). Germline CDR1 reads SGHDT; CDR2 reads YYEEEE. V was cut by 1 base and J by 5 bases, with 13 bases left in between. CDR3 length equals 14 residues. The CDR3 region is CASSLSGERNEQYF. For the CDR3, the DNA is TGTGCCAGCAGCTTGTCGGGAGAACGGAACGAGCAGTACTTC.

This clonotype was picked up a small number of times. The chain carries TRBV24-1 and TRBJ2-3; no definite D call. The V end lost 1 base, the J end lost 2 bases, and 9 bases lay between the germline ends. The germline V gene has CDR1 KGHDR and CDR2 SFDVKD. This CDR3 is built from 15 residues. This chain's CDR3 is CATSDLRAPTDTQYF. Here the CDR3 DNA reads TGTGCCACCAGTGATTTAAGGGCACCCACAGATACGCAGTATTTT.

The V gene is TRBV7-2, the J gene TRBJ1-1, with D tentatively TRBD1 (6 bases). In germline, CDR1 is SGHTA, CDR2 FQGNSA. CDR3 size: 15 residues. The V end lost 0 bases, the J end lost 5 bases, and 13 bases lay between the germline ends. The CDR3 nucleotides are TGTGCCAGCAGCTTAGCACCAGGGGCATCGACTGAAGCTTTCTTT. Translation gives CASSLAPGASTEAFF. Complete variable domain (other parts from reference TRBV7-2 and TRBJ1-1): GAGVSQSPSNKVTEKGKDVELRCDPISGHTALYWYRQSLGQGLEFLIYFQGNSAPDKSGLPSDRFSAERTGGSVSTLTIQRTQQEDSAVYLCASSLAPGASTEAFFGQGTRLTVV.

The J gene is TRBJ2-3, the V gene TRBV2, with D uncertain. The CDR3 runs 12 residues. Germline CDR1 and CDR2: SNHLY and FYNNEI. V gave up 1 base and J gave up 2 bases, with 1 base separating them. The CDR3 bases are TGTGCCAGCAGTGAAGACACAGATACGCAGTATTTT. This sequence encodes CASSEDTDTQYF.

The sample holds a few counts of this clonotype. Here the CDR3 reads CASSSGTIAGLETQYF. The CDR3 DNA sequence: TGTGCCAGCAGTTCTGGGACTATAGCGGGTCTGGAGACCCAGTACTTC. The chain is built from TRBV12-3 or TRBV12-4 and TRBJ2-5; 7 nucleotides line up with TRBD2. Trimming removed 4 bases from V and 5 bases from J; junction bases left unmatched: 13. The CDR3 spans 16 residues.

This clonotype has only a few counts. The CDR3 coding sequence is TGCAGTGCCCCTCTTACTGGCTGGGACGAGCAGTACTTC. It specifies CSAPLTGWDEQYF. V and J are TRBV20-1 and TRBJ2-7; D uncertain. CDR3 length equals 13 residues. V was trimmed by 6 bases and J by 5 bases, leaving 17 bases between them. Germline V lookup: CDR1 DFQATT, CDR2 SNEGSKA (reference sequence).

V and J are TRBV12-3 or TRBV12-4 and TRBJ1-2; TRBD1 aligns across 9 bases. CDR3 size: 13 residues. Losses at the gene ends were 4 bases for V and 8 bases for J; bases not matched to a gene: 5. The CDR3 sequence: CASSSYRGRGYTF. CDR3 sequence (DNA): TGTGCCAGCAGTTCTTACAGGGGGCGCGGCTACACCTTC.

This clonotype was seen more than once but under ten times. The CDR3 bases are TGCAGCGTCCGGGACCGCGCTATTGGCTACACCTTC. This codes for CSVRDRAIGYTF. The chain links TRBV29-1 to TRBJ1-2, with a weak D call TRBD1 (5 bases). CDR1 and CDR2 from the germline V gene are SQVTM and ANQGSEA. The CDR3 is 12 residues long. V was shortened by 6 bases and J by 7 bases, with 15 bases between the two germline ends.

The V gene is TRBV4-3, the J gene TRBJ2-1; no reliable D call. Per germline, CDR1 LGHNA and CDR2 YSLEER. CDR3 size: 17 residues. V was cut by 1 base and J by 3 bases, with 16 bases left in between. This chain's CDR3 is CASSQGPLTVFYNEQFF. DNA for the CDR3: TGCGCCAGCAGCCAAGGGCCCTTAACGGTCTTCTACAATGAGCAGTTCTTC.

The rearrangement links TRBV13 to TRBJ2-7, with 8 bases matching TRBD2. CDR1 PRHDT and CDR2 FYEKMQ come from the germline V gene (reference sequence). The CDR3 contains 15 residues. The V gene end was trimmed by 5 bases and the J gene end by 0 bases; junction bases not matched to a gene: 6. CDR3 nucleotide sequence: TGTGCCAGCAGCCCGCGGGGGGCCGCCTCCTACGAGCAGTACTTC. It codes for CASSPRGAASYEQYF.

This clonotype was counted a few times. This chain connects TRBV6-6 to TRBJ2-1, with D perhaps matching TRBD1 (5 bases). CDR3 length: 15 amino acids. The V and J ends lost 7 bases and 0 bases respectively, with 13 bases between them. Germline CDR1 is MNHNY and CDR2 is SVGAGI (reference sequence). CDR3 loop: CASTRTKVSYNEQFF. DNA for the CDR3: TGTGCCAGCACAAGGACAAAGGTCTCCTACAATGAGCAGTTCTTC.

This chain connects TRBV7-9 to TRBJ2-1; 15 bases line up with TRBD2. The CDR3 consists of 16 residues. V lost 8 bases to trimming and J lost 0 bases; unmatched junction nucleotides: 2. CDR1 SEHNR and CDR2 FQNEAQ come from the germline V gene (reference sequence). This chain's CDR3 is CASGLAGGSSYNEQFF. The CDR3 region has the DNA TGTGCCAGCGGACTAGCGGGAGGGAGCTCCTACAATGAGCAGTTCTTC.

This clonotype was seen a few times. V usage is TRBV7-9 and J usage is TRBJ2-1; D ambiguous. Germline lookup yields CDR1 SEHNR and CDR2 FQNEAQ (reference sequence). The CDR3 is made up of 15 amino acids. V lost 2 bases to trimming and J lost 7 bases, with 15 bases between them. CDR3 sequence (DNA): TGTGCCAGCAGCTTACCAGGACCATCCGCTAATGAGCAGTTCTTC. Its protein is CASSLPGPSANEQFF.

The CDR3 nucleotides are TGTGCCAGCAGTTACCCTTGGAGCCGTAACACTGAAGCTTTCTTT. Translation gives CASSYPWSRNTEAFF. V gene TRBV6-2 or TRBV6-3 combines with J gene TRBJ1-1; D is unresolved. Looked up from germline, CDR1 is MNHEY and CDR2 is SVGEGT. Trimming cost V 2 bases and J 2 bases, with 12 bases left between them. The length of the CDR3 is 15 residues.

V usage is TRBV7-8 and J usage is TRBJ2-3, with D unresolved. Deletions cut 4 bases from V and 3 bases from J, with 11 bases between. CDR1 and CDR2 (germline): SGHVS, FQNEAQ. This CDR3 is 14 amino acids long. DNA for the CDR3: TGTGCCAGCAGCTCACAGATAGAGACAGATACGCAGTATTTT. As protein: CASSSQIETDTQYF.

The rearrangement joins TRBV6-5 to TRBJ2-5; 9 nucleotides align to TRBD2. CDR3 length: 20 amino acids. V lost 4 bases and J lost 1; bases outside the gene matches: 19. From germline, CDR1 is MNHEY and CDR2 SVGAGI. The DNA for the CDR3 is TGTGCCAGCAGTTCCAACTCTTGGGTAGCGGGAGCCCTTCCCCAAGAGACCCAGTACTTC. Its translation is CASSSNSWVAGALPQETQYF.

The chain uses TRBV20-1 and TRBJ2-1, with D unresolved. There are 10 residues in the CDR3. Germline-derived CDR1 and CDR2 are DFQATT and SNEGSKA (reference sequence). V was cut by 3 bases and J by 6 bases, with 3 bases left in between. The chain's CDR3 is CSASPNEQFF. CDR3 nucleotide sequence: TGCAGTGCTAGCCCCAATGAGCAGTTCTTC.

V is TRBV29-1 and J is TRBJ2-3; D might be TRBD2 (6 bases). Trimming shortened V by 6 bases and J by 1 base, and 14 bases separated the two germline ends. In germline, CDR1 is SQVTM, CDR2 ANQGSEA. CDR3 length equals 14 residues. CDR3 DNA sequence: TGCAGCGTGGCTGGGGGGTTTCGCACAGATACGCAGTATTTT. Encoded protein: CSVAGGFRTDTQYF.

This chain joins TRBV20-1 and TRBJ2-3; TRBD2 agrees at 10 bases. CDR1 and CDR2 (germline): DFQATT, SNEGSKA (reference sequence). The CDR3 covers 14 residues. V shed 3 bases, J shed 5 bases, and the junction held 5 bases outside the gene matches. CDR3 protein: CSASSLAGRDTQYF. The CDR3 nucleotides are TGCAGTGCTAGCTCACTAGCGGGAAGAGATACGCAGTATTTT.